Detailed here is one TCR beta chain. The target antigen is unknown. This specimen comes from a study of Ad26.COV2.S vaccination and SARS-CoV-2 variants. The study, taken as a whole, reports: Vaccine recipients posted higher spike-specific TCR breadth than their placebo counterparts.

Treatment denoted: 15 to 20 received Ad26.COV2.S at low or high dose, single or two shots; roughly five received placebo; per-sample allocation not given. Sampling was done on day 63 after the first vaccine or placebo injection. The data were produced by immunoSEQ multiplex PCR, yet TCRdb's version contains in-frame clones alone and is incomplete. This table has 500,000 or so clones, roughly nine tenths appearing once. The source material was peripheral blood, sampled in a trial of Ad26.COV2.S vaccine versus placebo. This TCR was sampled from a person aged 18-60 years who received the Ad26.COV2.S COVID-19 vaccine or a placebo.

The CDR3 sequence is CASSLMFRQMNTGELFF. The CDR3 DNA reads TGTGCCAGCAGCCTGATGTTCCGACAGATGAACACCGGGGAGCTGTTTTTT. The chain carries TRBV5-6 and TRBJ2-2; D is perhaps TRBD1 (5 bases). The germline CDR1 and CDR2 sequences are SGHDT and YYEEEE. This CDR3 is built from 17 residues. The V end was cut by 4 bases, the J end by 1 base, with 17 bases between.